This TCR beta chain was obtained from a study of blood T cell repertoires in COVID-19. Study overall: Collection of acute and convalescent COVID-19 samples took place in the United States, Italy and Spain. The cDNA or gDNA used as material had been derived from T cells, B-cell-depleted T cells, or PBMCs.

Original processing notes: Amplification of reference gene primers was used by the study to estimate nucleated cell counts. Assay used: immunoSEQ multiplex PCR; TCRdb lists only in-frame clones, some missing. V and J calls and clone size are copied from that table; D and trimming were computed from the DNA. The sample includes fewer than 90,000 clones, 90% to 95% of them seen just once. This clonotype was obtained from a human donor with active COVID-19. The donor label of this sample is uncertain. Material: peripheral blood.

The CDR3 nucleotides are TGTGCCAGCAGCGTGGGGTTCGGGACAGGGGAGCAAGAGACCCAGTACTTC. It is translated as CASSVGFGTGEQETQYF. The J gene is TRBJ2-5, the V gene TRBV7-9; 10 bases agree with TRBD1. The CDR3 runs to 17 residues. After removal of 5 bases from V and 2 bases from J, the junction contained 11 bases not matched to a gene. Per germline, CDR1 SEHNR and CDR2 FQNEAQ (reference sequence).